Presented here are 12 T cell receptor beta chains from one specimen sequenced in a study of neurological immune-mediated disorders. Time point meaning: technical triplicate 1. TCRdb reanalysed the 5' RACE reads using MiXCR and keeps one entry per CDR3 protein. The table shows about 38,000 distinct CDR3 sequences, with over 8.5% occurring only once. Sequenced input: PBMCs. Every receptor here comes from a man aged 55-75 years with HTLV-1-associated myelopathy (HAM/TSP).

The V call is TRBV29-1, the J call TRBJ2-7; TRBD1 aligns across 8 bases. The V and J ends lost 6 bases and 5 bases, in that order; junction bases with no gene match: 3. This CDR3 contains 11 residues. Per the germline V gene, CDR1 is SQVTM and CDR2 is ANQGSEA. The CDR3 spells CSVDRGHEQYF. Here the CDR3 DNA reads TGCAGCGTCGACAGGGGCCACGAGCAGTACTTC.

This clonotype has at least ten counts. V usage is TRBV10-2 and J usage is TRBJ1-1; the D gene is possibly TRBD1 (6 bases). This CDR3 comprises 14 residues. Trimming removed 7 bases from V and 0 bases from J, with 12 bases in between. Germline CDR1 WSHSY, CDR2 SAAADI. The CDR3 bases are TGCGCCAGCACCCCACAGGGAATGAACACTGAAGCTTTCTTT. Encoded protein: CASTPQGMNTEAFF.

This clonotype occurred a few times. This chain connects TRBV5-1 to TRBJ2-3; 11 nucleotides agree with TRBD2. There are 14 residues in the CDR3. After removal of 2 bases from V and 5 bases from J, the junction contained 1 base not matched to a gene. CDR1 and CDR2 from the germline V gene are SGHRS and YFSETQ. The CDR3 loop reads CASSFTSGGDTQYF. For the CDR3, the DNA is TGCGCCAGCAGCTTTACTAGCGGGGGAGATACGCAGTATTTT.

This clonotype was recorded at least ten times. The V and J genes are TRBV5-5 and TRBJ1-1; D is unresolved. This CDR3 contains 14 residues. V was trimmed by 2 bases and J by 1 base, leaving 9 bases between them. The germline gives CDR1 SGHKS, CDR2 YYEKEE (reference sequence). The CDR3 spells CASSFRPQNTEAFF. CDR3 nucleotides: TGTGCCAGCAGCTTTCGACCGCAGAACACTGAAGCTTTCTTT.

This clonotype has a count of ten or more. This rearrangement joins TRBV12-3 or TRBV12-4 to TRBJ1-5, with D maybe TRBD1 (6 bases). There are 17 residues in the CDR3. V lost 5 bases, J lost 8 bases, and 25 bases lay in between. For the CDR3, the DNA is TGTGCCAGCAGTCACGGTACGGGGGGATCCTCAGGGGAGCCCCAGCATTTT. It yields the protein CASSHGTGGSSGEPQHF.

The table lists this clonotype with many counts. The genes are TRBV3-1 and TRBJ2-7; TRBD2 agrees at 9 bases. Unmatched junction bases numbered 2, after V lost 3 bases and J lost 2 bases. The CDR3 loop spans 14 amino acids. Per the germline V gene, CDR1 is LGHDT and CDR2 is YNNKEL (reference sequence). CDR3 DNA: TGTGCCAGCAGCCAGTCTAGCGGGACCTACGAGCAGTACTTC. Translated, it gives CASSQSSGTYEQYF.

This clonotype was seen at least ten times. The chain recombines TRBV12-3 or TRBV12-4 with TRBJ1-2, with D possibly matching TRBD1 (6 bases). Trimming took off 6 bases at V and 2 bases at J, with 10 bases between the two ends. This CDR3 comprises 13 residues. For the CDR3, the DNA is TGTGCCAGCAGACGGGGGCAGAACTATGGCTACACCTTC. Amino acids: CASRRGQNYGYTF.

This clonotype was observed many times. The J gene is TRBJ2-7, the V gene TRBV20-1, with 8 bases aligning to TRBD1. This CDR3 comprises 13 residues. Germline V CDR1 and CDR2: DFQATT, SNEGSKA (reference sequence). After removal of 3 bases from V and 4 bases from J, the junction contained 5 bases not matched to a gene. The CDR3 DNA reads TGCAGTGCTAGTCCGGGACAGGCTTACGAGCAGTACTTC. Protein sequence: CSASPGQAYEQYF.

This chain links TRBV30 with TRBJ2-1, with D hard to call. The V and J ends lost 0 bases and 5 bases respectively, with 5 bases between them. The length of the CDR3 is 12 residues. Germline values: CDR1 GTSNPN, CDR2 SVGIG (reference sequence). Written as DNA, the CDR3 is TGTGCCTGGAGTGTAAGAGACAATGAGCAGTTCTTC. This gives the protein CAWSVRDNEQFF. Filled out from reference TRBV30 and TRBJ2-1, the complete variable domain reads SQTIHQWPATLVQPVGSPLSLECTVEGTSNPNLYWYRQAAGRGLQLLFYSVGIGQISSEVPQNLSASRPQDRQFILSSKKLLLSDSGFYLCAWSVRDNEQFFGPGTRLTVL.

This clonotype was seen at least ten times. The chain is built from TRBV18 and TRBJ1-2; D is unresolved. The CDR3 has 15 residues. V lost 3 bases and J 1 base, leaving 12 bases between the germline ends. The germline CDR1 and CDR2 sequences are KGHSH and LQKENI. In DNA, the CDR3 is TGTGCCAGCTCACCCTCCGACATTAGTAACTATGGCTACACCTTC. It yields the protein CASSPSDISNYGYTF.

This clonotype showed up many times. The V call is TRBV3-1, the J call TRBJ2-7, with D unclear. This CDR3 region has 12 residues. Germline loops: CDR1 LGHDT, CDR2 YNNKEL (reference sequence). The ends were cut back, 6 bases at V and 4 bases at J, with 10 bases in the middle. The CDR3 bases are TGTGCCAGCAGGAACACAAATTACGAGCAGTACTTC. This translates into CASRNTNYEQYF.

This clonotype was observed at least ten times. The CDR3 region is CSANSREDNQPQHF. CDR3 sequence (DNA): TGCAGTGCTAATAGCAGGGAGGACAATCAGCCCCAGCATTTT. The chain combines TRBV20-1 with TRBJ1-5, with D perhaps matching TRBD1 (5 bases). Trimming removed 4 bases from V and 3 bases from J, with 13 bases in between. This CDR3 has 14 amino acids. The germline gives CDR1 DFQATT, CDR2 SNEGSKA (reference sequence).